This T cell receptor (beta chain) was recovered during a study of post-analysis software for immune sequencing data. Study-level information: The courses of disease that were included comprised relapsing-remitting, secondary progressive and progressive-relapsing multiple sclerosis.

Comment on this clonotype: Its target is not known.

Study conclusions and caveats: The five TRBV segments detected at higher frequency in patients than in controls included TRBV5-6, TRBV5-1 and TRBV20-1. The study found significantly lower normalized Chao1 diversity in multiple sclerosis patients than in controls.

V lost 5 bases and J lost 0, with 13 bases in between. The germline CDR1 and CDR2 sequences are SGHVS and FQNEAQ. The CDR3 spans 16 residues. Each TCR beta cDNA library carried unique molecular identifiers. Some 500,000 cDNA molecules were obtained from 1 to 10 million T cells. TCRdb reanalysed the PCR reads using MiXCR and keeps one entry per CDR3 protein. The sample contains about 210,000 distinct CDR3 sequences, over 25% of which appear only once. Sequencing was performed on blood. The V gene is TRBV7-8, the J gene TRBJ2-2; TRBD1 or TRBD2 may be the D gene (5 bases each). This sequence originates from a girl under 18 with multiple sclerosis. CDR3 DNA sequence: TGTGCCAGCAGCAAGCAGGGACCCGCGAACACCGGGGAGCTGTTTTTT. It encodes CASSKQGPANTGELFF.